The 30 T cell receptor beta chains given below trace back to one sample, sequenced in a study of T cell responses to AZD1222 COVID-19 vaccine. TCRdb's table, derived via immunoSEQ multiplex PCR, lists solely in-frame clones and lacks some. This table holds 73,000 or so clones, roughly 80% found once. Specimen: peripheral blood, collected on day 0 of AZD1222 vaccination. Receptor source: an adult in good health.

J is TRBJ1-6 and V is TRBV5-4; TRBD1 is a possible D gene (5 bases). This CDR3 has 14 amino acids. V lost 7 bases and J 9 bases, leaving 17 bases between the germline ends. Germline V CDR1 and CDR2: SGHNT, YYREEE (reference sequence). CDR3 coding DNA: TGTGCCAGCGCATCTTTTGGGGCCGGTTCACCCCTCCACTTT. Translation gives CASASFGAGSPLHF.

This chain joins TRBV2 and TRBJ1-1; D is undetermined. Per germline, CDR1 SNHLY and CDR2 FYNNEI. This CDR3 region has 16 residues. The V end lost 1 base, the J end lost 1 base, and 13 bases lay between the germline ends. The CDR3 DNA reads TGTGCCAGCAGTGAAGGCAGGCAAATTCCGAACACTGAAGCTTTCTTT. This sequence encodes CASSEGRQIPNTEAFF.

This clone is a singleton in its sample. This rearrangement joins TRBV18 to TRBJ1-5; the D is unclear. V shed 2 bases and J shed 3 bases, with 11 bases lying between them. CDR1 is KGHSH, CDR2 LQKENI, per germline. This CDR3 region has 15 residues. CDR3: CASSPYAGSNQPQHF. As DNA, the CDR3 is TGTGCCAGCTCACCATACGCGGGCTCCAATCAGCCCCAGCATTTT. Full variable domain (rest looked up from reference TRBV18 and TRBJ1-5): NAGVMQNPRHLVRRRGQEARLRCSPMKGHSHVYWYRQLPEEGLKFMVYLQKENIIDESGMPKERFSAEFPKEGPSILRIQQVVRGDSAAYFCASSPYAGSNQPQHFGDGTRLSIL.

The V and J genes are TRBV2 and TRBJ1-5; 7 positions agree with TRBD1. The germline CDR1 and CDR2 sequences are SNHLY and FYNNEI. V lost 6 bases and J lost 2; bases outside the gene matches: 4. The CDR3 has 14 amino acids. CDR3 in DNA: TGTGCCAGCAGATACAGGGGCGGCAATCAGCCCCAGCATTTT. This encodes CASRYRGGNQPQHF.

The chain uses TRBV29-1 and TRBJ1-1, with D unclear. CDR3 length equals 14 residues. Trimming pared 4 bases from V and 6 bases from J, leaving 18 bases between. From germline, CDR1 is SQVTM and CDR2 ANQGSEA. The CDR3 region is CSVAWAGFNPEAFF. The DNA for the CDR3 is TGCAGCGTTGCTTGGGCAGGATTTAATCCTGAAGCTTTCTTT.

The J gene is TRBJ1-2, the V gene TRBV20-1; tentatively, D is TRBD1 (5 bases). CDR3 size: 11 residues. Germline assignment: CDR1 DFQATT and CDR2 SNEGSKA (reference sequence). The CDR3 nucleotides read TGCGTCGGGGGGGGTAGCTATGGCTACACCTTC. Protein product: CVGGGSYGYTF.

This chain uses TRBV9 with TRBJ2-5; 9 positions agree with TRBD1. V dropped 3 bases and J dropped 4; count of bases not matched to a gene: 4. There are 14 residues in the CDR3. Germline lookup yields CDR1 SGDLS and CDR2 YYNGEE. The CDR3 is CASSAGQGGETQYF. For the CDR3, the DNA is TGTGCCAGCAGCGCGGGACAGGGAGGAGAGACCCAGTACTTC. Based on the CDR3 plus reference TRBV9 and TRBJ2-5, the full variable domain is DSGVTQTPKHLITATGQRVTLRCSPRSGDLSVYWYQQSLDQGLQFLIQYYNGEERAKGNILERFSAQQFPDLHSELNLSSLELGDSALYFCASSAGQGGETQYFGPGTRLLVL.

V and J are TRBV11-2 and TRBJ2-1; 16 bases align to TRBD2. Trimming cost V 5 bases and J 9 bases; bases outside gene matches: 7. The CDR3 sequence is 16 residues long. Per the germline V gene, CDR1 is SGHAT and CDR2 is FQNNGV. CDR3 amino acids: CASSTGLAGGQGEQFF. CDR3 DNA sequence: TGTGCCAGCAGCACGGGACTAGCGGGGGGGCAAGGTGAGCAGTTCTTC.

The CDR3 loop is CASSVEVGTEAFF. In DNA, the CDR3 is TGTGCCAGCAGCGTAGAGGTAGGCACTGAAGCTTTCTTT. V is TRBV9 and J is TRBJ1-1; D unclear. Trimming pared 0 bases from V and 4 bases from J, leaving 7 bases between. The CDR3 consists of 13 residues. Germline V gene data show CDR1 as SGDLS and CDR2 as YYNGEE.

The J gene is TRBJ2-5, the V gene TRBV9; 11 bases map to TRBD2. Trimming removed 4 bases from V and 5 bases from J; junction bases left unmatched: 4. The CDR3 is made up of 14 amino acids. Germline CDR1 SGDLS, CDR2 YYNGEE. DNA of the CDR3: TGTGCCAGCAGCACTAGCGGGGGTGGGGAGACCCAGTACTTC. It encodes CASSTSGGGETQYF.

This rearrangement joins TRBV5-6 to TRBJ1-2; 7 positions match TRBD1. Germline CDR1 and CDR2: SGHDT and YYEEEE. This CDR3 comprises 15 residues. The ends lost 5 bases at V and 3 bases at J; junction bases unmatched: 10. DNA for the CDR3: TGTGCCAGCAGAGCTGTGCAGGGGACAGACTATGGCTACACCTTC. It is translated as CASRAVQGTDYGYTF.

The V and J genes are TRBV19 and TRBJ1-4, with 7 bases identical to TRBD1. J lost 4 bases, V lost 7 bases, and 6 bases had no gene match. There are 14 residues in the CDR3. Germline values: CDR1 LNHDA, CDR2 SQIVND (reference sequence). Written as DNA, the CDR3 is TGTGCCAGTATTGGGGGACAGCTTAATGAAAAACTGTTTTTT. Translating it yields CASIGGQLNEKLFF.

The chain employs TRBV6-1 and TRBJ1-5; TRBD1 matches at 7 bases. V gave up 3 bases and J gave up 1 base; unmatched junction bases: 6. The CDR3 is made up of 16 amino acids. CDR1 MNHNS and CDR2 SASEGT come from the germline V gene. The CDR3 DNA is TGTGCCAGCAGTGAGGACAGGTTCGAAAGCAATCAGCCCCAGCATTTT. Translated: CASSEDRFESNQPQHF.

The chain is built from TRBV12-2 and TRBJ1-6. TRBV12-2 is an annotated pseudogene. The CDR3 consists of 16 residues. The CDR3 loop is CASRCSGVRYNSPLHF. CDR3 coding DNA: TGTGCAAGTCGCTGCTCGGGGGTTCGCTATAATTCACCCCTCCACTTT.

The rearrangement links TRBV11-2 to TRBJ1-4; perhaps TRBD1 as D (5 bases). Germline V CDR1 and CDR2: SGHAT, FQNNGV. V was cut by 5 bases and J by 7 bases, with 17 bases left in between. This CDR3 has 15 amino acids. The CDR3 reads CASSSTGTAGEKLFF. The CDR3 region has the DNA TGTGCCAGCAGCAGTACCGGGACGGCGGGTGAAAAACTGTTTTTT.

The J gene is TRBJ2-5, the V gene TRBV7-9; 8 bases match TRBD2. The V and J ends lost 5 bases and 5 bases, in that order; junction bases with no gene match: 13. The CDR3 has 16 residues. Germline V gene lookup returns CDR1 SEHNR and CDR2 FQNEAQ (reference sequence). The CDR3 protein is CASSAQRGKDVETQYF. DNA of the CDR3: TGTGCCAGCAGCGCCCAGCGGGGGAAAGATGTGGAGACCCAGTACTTC.

The chain links TRBV7-9 to TRBJ1-2; perhaps TRBD1 as D (5 bases). V lost 7 bases and J 3 bases, leaving 21 bases between the germline ends. CDR1 and CDR2 from the germline V gene are SEHNR and FQNEAQ (reference sequence). The CDR3 is 16 amino acids. The CDR3 region is CASTQFQARGDYGYTF. The CDR3 bases are TGTGCCAGCACCCAATTCCAGGCGAGGGGTGACTATGGCTACACCTTC.

V gene TRBV5-4 combines with J gene TRBJ2-3; perhaps TRBD1 as D (5 bases). V lost 1 base and J 1 base, leaving 10 bases between the germline ends. Per germline, CDR1 SGHNT and CDR2 YYREEE (reference sequence). CDR3 length: 15 residues. CDR3 region: CASSLQGGGTDTQYF. In nucleotides, the CDR3 is TGTGCCAGCAGCTTGCAGGGTGGGGGCACAGATACGCAGTATTTT.

The chain has TRBV19 and TRBJ1-4; D might be TRBD1 (5 bases). CDR3 length: 14 residues. Between the trimmed V and J ends, which lost 6 bases and 8 bases, there was a span of 16 bases. Per germline, CDR1 LNHDA and CDR2 SQIVND (reference sequence). The CDR3 loop reads CASRVGGQGEKLFF. The CDR3, as DNA: TGTGCCAGTAGAGTCGGCGGGCAGGGAGAAAAACTGTTTTTT. The full variable domain, with the rest looked up from reference TRBV19 and TRBJ1-4, is DGGITQSPKYLFRKEGQNVTLSCEQNLNHDAMYWYRQDPGQGLRLIYYSQIVNDFQKGDIAEGYSVSREKKESFPLTVTSAQKNPTAFYLCASRVGGQGEKLFFGSGTQLSVL.

The rearrangement uses TRBV19 and TRBJ2-7; 9 bases match TRBD1. CDR3 size: 13 residues. V was clipped by 6 bases and J by 6 bases; unmatched bases: 6. Germline-derived CDR1 and CDR2 are LNHDA and SQIVND (reference sequence). DNA of the CDR3: TGTGCCAGTAGCTCAGGGACAGGGAGCGAGCAGTACTTC. Its translation: CASSSGTGSEQYF.

The chain links TRBV2 to TRBJ2-4; unclear D gene. The ends were cut back, 5 bases at V and 5 bases at J, with 16 bases in the middle. Germline CDR1 and CDR2: SNHLY and FYNNEI. This CDR3 region has 15 residues. This CDR3 reads CASSSSWAGENIQYF. DNA for the CDR3: TGTGCCAGCAGTTCTTCTTGGGCAGGCGAAAACATTCAGTACTTC. Full variable domain (remainder filled in from reference TRBV2 and TRBJ2-4): EPEVTQTPSHQVTQMGQEVILRCVPISNHLYFYWYRQILGQKVEFLVSFYNNEISEKSEIFDDQFSVERPDGSNFTLKIRSTKLEDSAMYFCASSSSWAGENIQYFGAGTRLSVL.

The rearrangement joins TRBV6-5 to TRBJ2-1; 10 bases align to TRBD1. Looked up from germline, CDR1 is MNHEY and CDR2 is SVGAGI. Trimming at V came to 4 bases and at J to 7 bases, leaving 10 bases not matched to a gene. CDR3 length: 16 residues. CDR3 sequence reads: CASSSSAGQGYNEQFF. CDR3 in DNA: TGTGCCAGCAGTTCGAGCGCGGGACAGGGGTATAATGAGCAGTTCTTC.

The chain is built from TRBV13 and TRBJ2-1; the match to TRBD2 covers 7 bases. With 0 bases clipped from V and 2 bases from J, the junction kept 7 bases outside the gene matches. This CDR3 contains 17 residues. The germline V gene has CDR1 PRHDT and CDR2 FYEKMQ (reference sequence). Here the CDR3 DNA reads TGTGCCAGCAGCTTAGGCGCTAGCGGTCACCCCTACAATGAGCAGTTCTTC. This translates into CASSLGASGHPYNEQFF.

The rearrangement joins TRBV2 to TRBJ1-5; D not certain. V was shortened by 7 bases and J by 0 bases, with 10 bases between the two germline ends. This CDR3 is built from 14 residues. Germline CDR1 is SNHLY and CDR2 is FYNNEI. The CDR3 region has the DNA TGTGCCAGCAATGCCCGTTATAGCAATCAGCCCCAGCATTTT. Translating gives CASNARYSNQPQHF.

This chain joins TRBV6-2 or TRBV6-3 and TRBJ2-7; no reliable D call. V shed 4 bases and J shed 5 bases, with 6 bases lying between them. The germline V gene encodes CDR1 MNHEY and CDR2 SVGEGT. CDR3 length: 11 amino acids. In nucleotides, the CDR3 is TGTGCCAGCAGTTCTCGCGACGAGCAGTACTTC. Encoded protein: CASSSRDEQYF.

This clone was seen once. This chain joins TRBV21-1 and TRBJ2-7; the table gives TRBD1 as D, unverified against the DNA. TRBV21-1 is shown as a pseudogene. The CDR3 runs 13 residues. The CDR3 reads CASSSPGQGPQYF. DNA of the CDR3: TGTGCCAGCAGCTCCCCCGGACAGGGCCCGCAGTACTTC.

J is TRBJ1-1 and V is TRBV7-9; perhaps TRBD1 as D (5 bases). The V end lost 3 bases, the J end lost 0 bases, and 11 bases lay between the germline ends. Looked up from germline, CDR1 is SEHNR and CDR2 is FQNEAQ (reference sequence). The CDR3 contains 15 residues. The CDR3 reads CASSLERQLNTEAFF. In DNA, the CDR3 is TGTGCCAGCAGCTTGGAGAGACAGTTGAACACTGAAGCTTTCTTT.

J is TRBJ2-2 and V is TRBV28, with D possibly called TRBD1 or TRBD2 (5 bases each). V gave up 8 bases and J gave up 2 bases, with 12 bases separating them. Germline values: CDR1 MDHEN, CDR2 SYDVKM. The CDR3 runs to 14 residues. The DNA for the CDR3 is TGTGCCAGCCGAGGGGACGGTAACACCGGGGAGCTGTTTTTT. Amino acid sequence: CASRGDGNTGELFF.

This clone appeared a single time. J is TRBJ2-7 and V is TRBV10-3; unclear D gene. V lost 4 bases, J lost 3 bases, and 13 bases lay in between. The CDR3 sequence is 14 residues long. Germline CDR1 reads ENHRY; CDR2 reads SYGVKD. CDR3 loop: CAISGGPTSYEQYF. The CDR3, as DNA: TGTGCCATCAGTGGTGGACCCACAAGCTACGAGCAGTACTTC.

The gene calls are TRBV11-3 and TRBJ1-1; D unclear. This CDR3 spans 12 amino acids. From germline, CDR1 is SGHNT and CDR2 YENEEA. V lost 6 bases and J 0 bases, leaving 5 bases between the germline ends. The CDR3 DNA reads as TGTGCCAGCAGAGAGTTGAACACTGAAGCTTTCTTT. As protein: CASRELNTEAFF.